This T cell receptor beta chain was retrieved from a study of shared clonotypes between healthy human individuals. The germline V and J ends were trimmed by 0 bases and 10 bases, with 11 bases remaining between them. CDR1 is SGHNT and CDR2 is YYREEE in the germline V gene (reference sequence). CDR3 length equals 14 residues. Clones were sequenced by immunoSEQ multiplex PCR, and TCRdb holds only the in-frame ones, with some missing. The sample contains 2 million to 2.5 million clones, about 94% of which appear only once. Sequencing was carried out using naive CD4+ T cells sorted from blood. The subset is: CD45RA+ positively selected. This clonotype was obtained from a man younger than 30 in good health. The V call is TRBV5-4, the J call TRBJ1-6; TRBD1 is a possible D gene (5 bases). The CDR3 protein is CASSLVGEQSPLHF. CDR3 in DNA: TGTGCCAGCAGCTTGGTAGGGGAACAATCACCCCTCCACTTT. Drawing the rest from reference TRBV5-4 and TRBJ1-6, the complete variable domain is ETGVTQSPTHLIKTRGQQVTLRCSSQSGHNTVSWYQQALGQGPQFIFQYYREEENGRGNFPPRFSGLQFPNYSSELNVNALELDDSALYLCASSLVGEQSPLHFGNGTRLTVT.